These 32 T cell receptor beta chains originate from one sample sequenced in a study of response to subunit inactivated influenza vaccine. MiXCR, run by TCRdb on the RT-PCR reads, gives a single entry per CDR3 protein. The sample shows 450,000 to 500,000 distinct CDR3 sequences, roughly 11% of them seen only once. The sequenced sample was PBMCs from blood, obtained around seven weeks after vaccination. These receptors all stem from a man in his fifties or sixties who received an inactivated influenza vaccine.

The chain recombines TRBV12-3 or TRBV12-4 with TRBJ1-6; 8 positions agree with TRBD1. With 6 bases clipped from V and 4 bases from J, the junction kept 8 bases outside the gene matches. This CDR3 is built from 16 residues. The CDR3, as DNA: TGTGCCAGCAGCCCCGGGACAGGCGTTTATAATTCACCCCTCCACTTT. It yields the protein CASSPGTGVYNSPLHF.

This clonotype was found a few times. The V call is TRBV20-1, the J call TRBJ2-7; D possibly corresponds to TRBD2 (6 bases). This CDR3 comprises 13 residues. CDR1 and CDR2 from the germline V gene are DFQATT and SNEGSKA (reference sequence). V was clipped by 5 bases and J by 3 bases, with 14 bases between them. The CDR3 DNA reads TGCAGTGCTTGGGGGGATACCAGCTACGAGCAGTACTTC. It encodes CSAWGDTSYEQYF.

The chain links TRBV25-1 to TRBJ1-2, with D unresolved. The V and J ends lost 2 bases and 2 bases respectively, with 9 bases between them. This CDR3 has 14 residues. CDR1 MGHDK and CDR2 SYGVNS come from the germline V gene. The CDR3 loop reads CASSEIWTNYGYTF. DNA of the CDR3: TGTGCCAGCAGTGAAATCTGGACCAACTATGGCTACACCTTC.

V usage is TRBV6-2 or TRBV6-3 and J usage is TRBJ2-2; the D gene could be TRBD1 or TRBD2 (5 bases each). The CDR3 contains 16 residues. The germline V and J ends were trimmed by 7 bases and 1 base, with 16 bases remaining between them. Germline V gives CDR1 MNHEY, CDR2 SVGEGT. CDR3 amino acids: CASIRSTGRNTGELFF. The CDR3 bases are TGTGCCAGCATTCGCTCCACGGGGCGGAACACCGGGGAGCTGTTTTTT.

This clonotype turned up a few times. This sequence joins TRBV19 and TRBJ2-2, with 9 nucleotides matching TRBD1. The junction had 4 bases not matched to a gene; V was cut back by 5 bases and J by 6 bases. The CDR3 is 14 residues long. Germline-derived CDR1 and CDR2 are LNHDA and SQIVND (reference sequence). The CDR3 bases are TGTGCCAGTAGTTACGACAGGGGGTCCGGGGAGCTGTTTTTT. Protein: CASSYDRGSGELFF.

Comments on this clonotype: Its ends do not fully match the called genes, so a read error is possible. This chain links TRBV29-1 with TRBJ2-5, with D possibly matching TRBD2 (6 bases). The germline gives CDR1 SQVTM, CDR2 ANQGSEA. The CDR3 is made up of 15 amino acids. In DNA form, the CDR3 reads TGCGGCGTTGCCGGGTCGGGACTTTACCAAGAGACCCAGTACTTC. Translating gives CGVAGSGLYQETQYF.

Regarding this clonotype: Relative to the germline gene, one junction end is altered; a read error may explain this. The chain links TRBV10-3 to TRBJ2-1, with D perhaps matching TRBD2 (6 bases). Germline CDR1 reads ENHRY; CDR2 reads SYGVKD. The CDR3 spans 15 residues. The CDR3 sequence: CAISESTGVYNERFF. DNA of the CDR3: TGTGCCATCAGTGAGTCAACGGGGGTTTACAATGAGCGGTTCTTC.

The chain combines TRBV29-1 with TRBJ2-7; 9 nucleotides align to TRBD2. The CDR3 length is 13 residues. The germline V gene encodes CDR1 SQVTM and CDR2 ANQGSEA. V lost 5 bases to trimming and J lost 2 bases; unmatched junction nucleotides: 4. DNA for the CDR3: TGCAGCGTTCAAGCGGGAGGACCCTACGAGCAGTACTTC. It translates to CSVQAGGPYEQYF.

In DNA, the CDR3 is TGTGCCATCAGTGAGAGTTTGGGGACGGTCCGACTCTCCTACGAGCAGTACTTC. Translating it yields CAISESLGTVRLSYEQYF. This rearrangement joins TRBV10-3 to TRBJ2-7; D is tentatively TRBD1 or TRBD2 (5 bases each). This CDR3 has 18 amino acids. Trimming pared 2 bases from V and 0 bases from J, leaving 20 bases between. CDR1 is ENHRY and CDR2 is SYGVKD in the germline V gene.

This clonotype has ten or more counts. The chain joins TRBV5-1 to TRBJ2-7, with D perhaps TRBD1 (5 bases). The CDR3 is 14 residues long. Germline CDR1 SGHRS, CDR2 YFSETQ. The germline V and J ends were trimmed by 3 bases and 3 bases, with 13 bases remaining between them. CDR3 in amino acids: CASSSTGIYYEQYF. The CDR3 DNA follows: TGCGCCAGCAGCTCCACAGGCATTTACTACGAGCAGTACTTC.

This clonotype has more than one count but fewer than ten. The V and J genes are TRBV7-9 and TRBJ1-1, with D possibly TRBD1 on 5 matching bases. Germline assignment: CDR1 SEHNR and CDR2 FQNEAQ (reference sequence). The V end was cut by 10 bases, the J end by 5 bases, with 20 bases between. The CDR3 spans 14 residues. The CDR3 bases are TGTGCCACCCGGGGGGGGGAAGGAGGGACTGAAGCTTTCTTT. Its translation: CATRGGEGGTEAFF. The entire variable domain, with the rest obtained from reference TRBV7-9 and TRBJ1-1, is as follows: DTGVSQNPRHKITKRGQNVTFRCDPISEHNRLYWYRQTLGQGPEFLTYFQNEAQLEKSRLLSDRFSAERPKGSFSTLEIQRTEQGDSAMYLCATRGGEGGTEAFFGQGTRLTVV.

The chain employs TRBV12-5 and TRBJ2-1; TRBD1 might be the D (6 bases). V was clipped by 6 bases and J by 13 bases, with 13 bases between them. This CDR3 spans 11 amino acids. Looked up from germline, CDR1 is LGHNT and CDR2 is FRNRAP. The CDR3 DNA follows: TGTGCTAGTGGGATGGGACAAAACCAGTTCTTC. As protein: CASGMGQNQFF.

This clonotype was seen many times. V gene TRBV29-1 combines with J gene TRBJ2-3; D remains ambiguous. Per the germline V gene, CDR1 is SQVTM and CDR2 is ANQGSEA. Between the trimmed V and J ends, which lost 6 bases and 0 bases, there was a span of 10 bases. The CDR3 has 13 residues. The CDR3 DNA sequence: TGCAGCGTGCAGGAGTCTAGCACAGATACGCAGTATTTT. This translates into CSVQESSTDTQYF.

The chain combines TRBV3-1 with TRBJ2-2; D gene ambiguous. The CDR3 has 13 amino acids. Germline assignment: CDR1 LGHDT and CDR2 YNNKEL (reference sequence). Trimming took off 0 bases at V and 8 bases at J, with 7 bases between the two ends. CDR3 region: CASSQEMGGELFF. DNA of the CDR3: TGTGCCAGCAGCCAAGAGATGGGTGGGGAGCTGTTTTTT.

The chain is built from TRBV12-3 or TRBV12-4 and TRBJ2-3; 8 positions match TRBD2. This CDR3 comprises 15 residues. J lost 6 bases, V lost 7 bases, and 12 bases had no gene match. In nucleotides, the CDR3 is TGTGCCAGCACCCCGGGCCGGGGGGGCGTGGATACGCAGTATTTT. It translates to CASTPGRGGVDTQYF.

This clonotype appeared a few times. The chain carries TRBV28 and TRBJ2-7, with D perhaps assigned TRBD1 or TRBD2 (5 bases each). Germline CDR1 reads MDHEN; CDR2 reads SYDVKM. This CDR3 contains 15 residues. Between the trimmed V and J ends, which lost 4 bases and 0 bases, there was a span of 13 bases. The CDR3 here is CASSSGAVSSYEQYF. The CDR3 coding sequence is TGTGCCAGCAGTTCCGGGGCGGTGAGCTCCTACGAGCAGTACTTC.

There are many counts of this clonotype. This chain connects TRBV12-3 or TRBV12-4 to TRBJ2-5; unclear D gene. This CDR3 has 12 residues. With 6 bases removed from V and 3 bases from J, the gap between germline ends came to 8 bases. The chain's CDR3 is CASSPTEETQYF. The DNA of the CDR3 is TGTGCCAGCAGCCCAACCGAAGAGACCCAGTACTTC.

This clonotype occurred many times. The chain carries TRBV12-3 or TRBV12-4 and TRBJ1-5; D is uncertain. The germline V and J ends were trimmed by 3 bases and 1 base, with 4 bases remaining between them. This CDR3 region has 13 residues. CDR3 DNA: TGTGCCAGCAGTTTTGACAGCAATCAGCCCCAGCATTTT. Protein product: CASSFDSNQPQHF.

This clonotype was seen a few times. This chain links TRBV29-1 with TRBJ2-3; no definite D call. With 2 bases removed from V and 2 bases from J, the gap between germline ends came to 5 bases. The CDR3 spans 12 residues. The germline gives CDR1 SQVTM, CDR2 ANQGSEA. The CDR3 protein is CSVERYTDTQYF. Written as DNA, the CDR3 is TGCAGCGTTGAACGGTACACAGATACGCAGTATTTT.

This clonotype was counted many times. The chain uses TRBV5-1 and TRBJ2-5; the D gene is possibly TRBD1 (6 bases). The germline V and J ends were trimmed by 4 bases and 4 bases, with 17 bases remaining between them. The V gene's germline CDR1 is SGHRS and CDR2 YFSETQ. The CDR3 has 15 residues. CDR3 sequence (DNA): TGCGCCAGCAGCAGACAGGTCGCACTAGGAGAGACCCAGTACTTC. Its protein is CASSRQVALGETQYF.

This clonotype has only a few counts. The chain employs TRBV12-3 or TRBV12-4 and TRBJ2-2, with 9 bases lining up with TRBD1. The CDR3 is made up of 14 amino acids. Trimming at V came to 6 bases and at J to 6 bases, leaving 5 bases not matched to a gene. CDR3 nucleotide sequence: TGTGCCAGCAGACGGACAGGGGAGGCCGGGGAGCTGTTTTTT. Translation: CASRRTGEAGELFF.

This clonotype has ten or more counts. V and J are TRBV7-2 and TRBJ2-1; possibly TRBD1 for D (6 bases). Germline V gene lookup returns CDR1 SGHTA and CDR2 FQGNSA. The V end lost 2 bases, the J end lost 4 bases, and 12 bases lay between the germline ends. The length of the CDR3 is 15 residues. In DNA, the CDR3 is TGTGCCAGCAGCTTAACCAGGGGCGGGTACAATGAGCAGTTCTTC. This gives the protein CASSLTRGGYNEQFF.

This clonotype was recorded a few times. The V call is TRBV20-1, the J call TRBJ1-1; D is possibly TRBD1 (5 bases). Trimming cost V 1 base and J 3 bases, with 15 bases left between them. Germline V gene data show CDR1 as DFQATT and CDR2 as SNEGSKA (reference sequence). This CDR3 contains 15 residues. CDR3 residues: CSARGRVVADTEAFF. The CDR3 DNA reads TGCAGTGCTAGAGGCAGGGTAGTTGCGGACACTGAAGCTTTCTTT.

V is TRBV10-3 and J is TRBJ1-2; the D is unclear. Germline V gene data show CDR1 as ENHRY and CDR2 as SYGVKD. This CDR3 is built from 14 residues. V dropped 6 bases and J dropped 7 bases, with 18 bases sitting between them. The CDR3 bases are TGTGCCATCAGATCGGGTACGGACGGCAGTGGCTACACCTTC. It specifies CAIRSGTDGSGYTF.

In its sample, this clonotype was seen a few times. The CDR3 bases are TGCGCCAGCAGCCTGGACGTAGGGGCCCAAGCTTTCTTT. Its translation: CASSLDVGAQAFF. The chain combines TRBV5-1 with TRBJ1-1, with a weak D call TRBD1 (5 bases). V lost 4 bases, J lost 9 bases, and 16 bases lay in between. From germline, CDR1 is SGHRS and CDR2 YFSETQ. This CDR3 spans 13 amino acids.

This clonotype was detected many times. This sequence joins TRBV29-1 and TRBJ2-1, with TRBD2 matching over 7 bases. The CDR3 runs to 10 residues. Germline values: CDR1 SQVTM, CDR2 ANQGSEA. Trimming took 6 bases from V and 9 from J; bases not matched to a gene: 2. CDR3 nucleotides: TGCAGCGTGGGGGGGGGTGAGCAGTTCTTC. This gives the protein CSVGGGEQFF.

The chain recombines TRBV30 with TRBJ2-1; D unclear. V lost 3 bases, J lost 6 bases, and 12 bases lay in between. The length of the CDR3 is 13 residues. Looked up from germline, CDR1 is GTSNPN and CDR2 is SVGIG (reference sequence). This CDR3 is CAWRRQLPNEQFF. In DNA form, the CDR3 reads TGTGCCTGGAGGAGACAATTACCCAATGAGCAGTTCTTC.

This clonotype occurred a few times. J is TRBJ1-5 and V is TRBV28; no firm D call. The germline V gene has CDR1 MDHEN and CDR2 SYDVKM. The CDR3 covers 15 residues. V was shortened by 5 bases and J by 0 bases, with 11 bases between the two germline ends. CDR3 DNA sequence: TGTGCCAGCAGTCCGTACCATAATAGCAATCAGCCCCAGCATTTT. Protein sequence: CASSPYHNSNQPQHF.

This clonotype occurred many times. The chain has TRBV5-1 and TRBJ2-7; D is unresolved. V was shortened by 3 bases and J by 1 base, with 8 bases between the two germline ends. This CDR3 is built from 13 residues. Germline loops: CDR1 SGHRS, CDR2 YFSETQ. CDR3 protein: CASSSGPSYEQYF. CDR3 in DNA: TGCGCCAGCAGCTCCGGGCCTTCCTACGAGCAGTACTTC.

The chain couples TRBV20-1 to TRBJ2-2; TRBD2 matches at 8 bases. Trimming took 3 bases from V and 0 from J; bases not matched to a gene: 3. CDR3 length: 15 amino acids. Germline lookup yields CDR1 DFQATT and CDR2 SNEGSKA (reference sequence). CDR3 DNA: TGCAGTGCTAGCAGCGGGGGAGCGAACACCGGGGAGCTGTTTTTT. It codes for CSASSGGANTGELFF.

This clonotype appeared many times. The chain recombines TRBV5-1 with TRBJ2-3, with 8 nucleotides matching TRBD1. The J segment lost 1 base and the V segment lost 4 bases, leaving 8 bases of the junction unmatched. The CDR3 has 16 amino acids. Germline V gene lookup returns CDR1 SGHRS and CDR2 YFSETQ. The CDR3 protein is CASSPGTGTRTDTQYF. In DNA form, the CDR3 reads TGCGCCAGCAGCCCCGGGACAGGTACCCGCACAGATACGCAGTATTTT.

Concerning this clonotype: Since the CDR3 does not end with the conserved phenylalanine or tryptophan, this likely comes from a read error. The J gene is TRBJ2-7, the V gene TRBV11-2; 13 bases match TRBD2. V gave up 3 bases and J gave up 3 bases; unmatched junction bases: 11. Germline CDR1 SGHAT, CDR2 FQNNGV. There are 18 residues in the CDR3. CDR3 sequence (DNA): TGTGCCAGCAGCTTCCCTCCGGGACTAGCGGGGATCAACTACGAGCAGTACTCC. Its translation is CASSFPPGLAGINYEQYS.